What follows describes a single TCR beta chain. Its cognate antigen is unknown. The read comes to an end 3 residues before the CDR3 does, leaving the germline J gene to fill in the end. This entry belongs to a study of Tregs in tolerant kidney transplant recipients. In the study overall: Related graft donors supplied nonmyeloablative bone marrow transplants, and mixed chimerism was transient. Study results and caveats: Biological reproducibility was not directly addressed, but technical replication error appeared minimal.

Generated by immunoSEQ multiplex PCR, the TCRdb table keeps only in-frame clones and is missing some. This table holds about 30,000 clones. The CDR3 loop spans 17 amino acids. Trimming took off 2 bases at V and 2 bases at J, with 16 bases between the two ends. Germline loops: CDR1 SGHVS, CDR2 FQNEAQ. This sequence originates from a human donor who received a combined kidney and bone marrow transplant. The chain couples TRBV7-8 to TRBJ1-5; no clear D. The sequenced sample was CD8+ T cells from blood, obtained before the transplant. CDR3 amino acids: CASSLRNAGLGNQPQHF. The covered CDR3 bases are TGTGCCAGCAGCTTACGTAATGCCGGACTGGGCAATCAGCCC.